Listed below are T cell receptor beta chains from one sample, sequenced in a study of CD8+ T cells in alopecia areata. The assay was immunoSEQ multiplex PCR, and TCRdb's table has in-frame clones only and misses some. The sample includes roughly 120,000 clones, more than 30% of them seen just once. Material: CD4+ T cells sorted from blood. These receptors all stem from a human donor with alopecia areata. CDR3s include the opening cysteine and the closing phenylalanine or tryptophan. D genes are given only for firm matches. Clone size is stated in some rows and not others, as once, few, many or a class when expanded.

j_gene | abundance | v_gene | d_gene | CDR3nt | CDR3aa
TRBJ2-5 | few | TRBV7-9 | - | TGTGCCAGCAGGCCTGGGGCTTACAAGAGGGGGGAGACCCAGTACTTC | CASRPGAYKRGETQYF
TRBJ2-5 | - | TRBV29-1 | TRBD2 | TGCAGCGTTGAACACTACAAGAGAGCGGGAGGGTCGGAGACCCAGTACTTC | CSVEHYKRAGGSETQYF
TRBJ1-2 | few | TRBV5-1 | - | TGCGCCAGCAGCTTGTCAATTCGCGGGTTCTCCTATGGCTACACCTTC | CASSLSIRGFSYGYTF
TRBJ2-4 | once | TRBV6-5 | - | TGTGCCAGCAGCCTTGGACAGCTACATTACTTC | CASSLGQLHYF
TRBJ2-7 | - | TRBV6-4 | - | TGTGCCAGCAGTGATGGCCTGGCGCAGTACTTC | CASSDGLAQYF
TRBJ2-5 | few | TRBV28 | - | TGTGCCAGCACGCGAGGGACCCAAGAGACCCAGTACTTC | CASTRGTQETQYF
TRBJ1-2 | - | TRBV29-1 | - | TGCAGCGTTGATCGGGGGGCCCGAGGGCAAGGCTACACCTTC | CSVDRGARGQGYTF
TRBJ1-1 | few | TRBV29-1 | TRBD1 | TGCAGCGCAAGCGTACAGGGGGCGAACACTGAAGCTTTCTTT | CSASVQGANTEAFF
TRBJ1-1 | once | TRBV7-6 | - | TGTGCCAGCAGCTTGGACAGAGTCACTGAAGCTTTCTTT | CASSLDRVTEAFF
TRBJ1-2 | - | TRBV2 | - | TGTGCCAGCAGTGAAAAGGGTACAAGGGGCTACACCTTC | CASSEKGTRGYTF
TRBJ1-2 | - | TRBV14 | - | TGTGCCAGCAGCCCAAACCAGGGCAGCGGCTACACCTTC | CASSPNQGSGYTF
TRBJ1-1 | - | TRBV7-3 | - | TGTGCCAGCAGCTTAACCTTGAACACTGAAGCTTTCTTT | CASSLTLNTEAFF
TRBJ1-1 | - | TRBV9 | TRBD1 | TGTGCCAGCAGGGGGACAGGGCCTTACACTGAAGCTTTCTTT | CASRGTGPYTEAFF
TRBJ2-3 | - | TRBV5-1 | - | TGCGCCAGCAGCTTGGGGGCAACGCGGGGGCCCCTAGATACGCAGTATTTT | CASSLGATRGPLDTQYF
TRBJ2-3 | - | TRBV30 | TRBD2 | TGTGCCTGGATCGGAATTCCGGGACTAGCGGGAGATACGCAGTATTTT | CAWIGIPGLAGDTQYF
TRBJ2-2 | - | TRBV27 | - | TGTGCCAGCAGTTTTCTCCAGTACACCGGGGAGCTGTTTTTT | CASSFLQYTGELFF
TRBJ2-7 | - | TRBV7-2 | - | TGTGCCAGCAGCCCCCAGCCAGGATTGGTATACGAGCAGTACTTC | CASSPQPGLVYEQYF
TRBJ2-5 | few | TRBV5-1 | - | TGCGCCAGCAGGCTGGGTGGAGGGGATCTTCAAGAGACCCAGTACTTC | CASRLGGGDLQETQYF
TRBJ2-1 | few | TRBV19 | - | TGTGCCAGTAGTATAGCGGATGAGCAGTTCTTC | CASSIADEQFF
TRBJ2-1 | - | TRBV29-1 | - | TGCAGCGTTGAACGCTGGAGGTACCCCAACAATGAGCAGTTCTTC | CSVERWRYPNNEQFF
TRBJ2-3 | few | TRBV14 | - | TGTGCCAGCAGCCAAGGACAGCTTACGACAGATACGCAGTATTTT | CASSQGQLTTDTQYF
TRBJ2-1 | - | TRBV28 | - | TGTGCCAGCAATTCCTACTACCACGGTGAGCAGTTCTTC | CASNSYYHGEQFF
TRBJ1-5 | - | TRBV7-3 | TRBD1 | TGTGCCAGCAGCTCAACGGGGGACAGGATGATGACTCAGCCCCAGCATTTT | CASSSTGDRMMTQPQHF
TRBJ2-3 | few | TRBV29-1 | - | TGCAGCTTCCTAAGCACAGATACGCAGTATTTT | CSFLSTDTQYF
TRBJ2-6 | - | TRBV29-1 | - | TGCAGCGTTGTGGCAGACTCTGGGGCCAACGTCCTGACTTTC | CSVVADSGANVLTF
TRBJ1-5 | - | TRBV30 | - | TGTGCCTGGGGGATTGGCCCGGGCAATCAGCCCCAGCATTTT | CAWGIGPGNQPQHF
TRBJ2-3 | - | TRBV6-5 | - | TGTGCCAGCAGCTCAGGGGTCCGGGGAGATACGCAGTATTTT | CASSSGVRGDTQYF
TRBJ2-7 | - | TRBV5-6 | TRBD2 | TGTGCCAGCAGCTCCGGGACTAGTGAAAACAAGTACTTC | CASSSGTSENKYF
TRBJ1-2 | - | TRBV6-5 | - | TGTGCCAGCAGTGCGTACAACTATGGCTACACCTTC | CASSAYNYGYTF
TRBJ2-7 | few | TRBV29-1 | - | TGCAGCGTGCGTAACAGCGAGCAGTACTTC | CSVRNSEQYF
TRBJ1-1 | few | TRBV19 | - | TGTGCCAGTAGTCCAATCGGGACCGCGAGGACTGAAGCTTTCTTT | CASSPIGTARTEAFF
TRBJ1-1 | few | TRBV29-1 | TRBD1 | TGCAGCGTGGGACAGGTGAACACTGAAGCTTTCTTT | CSVGQVNTEAFF
TRBJ1-2 | - | TRBV18 | - | TGTGCCAGCTCACCGAACGGGGACACCTATGGCTACACCTTC | CASSPNGDTYGYTF
TRBJ2-7 | - | TRBV5-1 | - | TGCGCCAGCAGCTTGGAGGTCGGTACGGGTCTAGTAGGTCAGTACTTC | CASSLEVGTGLVGQYF
TRBJ1-2 | - | TRBV29-1 | TRBD1 | TGCAGCGGGGTCGGGACAGGGTCGGATGGCTACACCTTC | CSGVGTGSDGYTF
TRBJ2-3 | - | TRBV7-9 | - | TGTGCCAGCAGCTTAAGTAGCACAGATACGCAGTATTTT | CASSLSSTDTQYF
TRBJ2-7 | - | TRBV5-6 | - | TGTGCCAGCAGCTGGGGACCACTCGAGCAGTACTTC | CASSWGPLEQYF
TRBJ2-1 | few | TRBV5-1 | TRBD2 | TGCGCCAGCAGCTTGAACCTAGCGGGAGGCTACAATGAGCAGTTCTTC | CASSLNLAGGYNEQFF
TRBJ2-7 | few | TRBV7-2 | - | TGTGCCAGCAGCTTAGTAGGGGGGGACAGCTCCTACGAGCAGTACTTC | CASSLVGGDSSYEQYF
TRBJ1-5 | - | TRBV30 | - | TGTGCCTGGAGCTTCCGGGGGCGGTCTCCCCAGCATTTT | CAWSFRGRSPQHF
TRBJ2-2 | - | TRBV27 | - | TGTGCCAGCAGTTTATCGATCTCCGGGGAGCTGTTTTTT | CASSLSISGELFF
TRBJ1-2 | - | TRBV30 | - | TGTGCCTGGAGTGCCCCCCAGGGGATCTATGGCTACACCTTC | CAWSAPQGIYGYTF
TRBJ1-2 | - | TRBV18 | TRBD1 | TGTGCCAGCTCACCACCGGGACAGACGTCTAACTATGGCTACACCTTC | CASSPPGQTSNYGYTF
TRBJ2-3 | - | TRBV7-2 | - | TGTGCCAGCAGCTCCTACCCGGGGGCCGATACGCAGTATTTT | CASSSYPGADTQYF
TRBJ2-3 | - | TRBV30 | TRBD2 | TGTGCCTGGAGTGTACTAGGGAGGGCCAAAGATACGCAGTATTTT | CAWSVLGRAKDTQYF
TRBJ1-2 | - | TRBV4-3 | - | TGCGCCAGCAGCCAAGAATTCGGGCAAACCTATGGCTACACCTTC | CASSQEFGQTYGYTF
TRBJ1-2 | - | TRBV7-2 | TRBD1 | TGTGCCAGCAGCCCTGTAGAGGGGGCGACTTTCGGCTACACCTTC | CASSPVEGATFGYTF
TRBJ2-1 | few | TRBV19 | - | TGTGCGTTCTATATTACAGACAATGAGCAGTTCTTC | CAFYITDNEQFF
TRBJ2-1 | - | TRBV5-1 | TRBD1 | TGCGCCAGCAGCTTGGCCTGGGCACAGGGGGCGGGGTACAATGAGCAGTTCTTC | CASSLAWAQGAGYNEQFF
TRBJ2-2 | - | TRBV15 | TRBD1 | TGTGCCACCCGCCGGGACAGCACCGGGGAGCTGTTTTTT | CATRRDSTGELFF
TRBJ2-6 | - | TRBV28 | - | TGTGCCAGCAGTTTAGGGTCTTCTGGGGCCAACGTCCTGACTTTC | CASSLGSSGANVLTF
TRBJ2-5 | - | TRBV25-1 | TRBD1 | TGTGCCAGCAGTGGGACAGGGCAAGAGACCCAGTACTTC | CASSGTGQETQYF